The 31 T cell receptor beta chains below all came from one sample that was sequenced in a study of T-cell reconstitution after alpha-beta-depleted transplantation in children. For TCRbeta, the library was prepared with unique molecular identifiers. TCRdb reprocessed the PCR reads via MiXCR and lists one record per CDR3 protein. The profile shows fewer than 400,000 distinct CDR3 sequences, 20% of them singletons. The sequencing here drew on PBMCs from the stem cell graft donor, taken from the stem cell graft. All receptors derive from a human donor who donated a stem cell graft to a child with acute myeloid leukemia.

This clonotype was picked up a small number of times. This chain links TRBV28 with TRBJ2-7, with D unclear. With 2 bases removed from V and 1 base from J, the gap between germline ends came to 15 bases. The V gene's germline CDR1 is MDHEN and CDR2 SYDVKM. This CDR3 contains 16 residues. Written as DNA, the CDR3 is TGTGCCAGCAGTTTACTTTGGACCACGGCGTCCTACGAGCAGTACTTC. As protein: CASSLLWTTASYEQYF.

This clonotype has a count of ten or more. This rearrangement joins TRBV12-3 or TRBV12-4 to TRBJ2-1; 9 bases fit TRBD1. The trim removed 6 bases at V and 4 bases at J, leaving 7 bases unmatched. This CDR3 spans 15 amino acids. The DNA for the CDR3 is TGTGCCAGCAGAAAACAGGGGGCGGGGTACAATGAGCAGTTCTTC. Residues: CASRKQGAGYNEQFF.

The genes are TRBV12-3 or TRBV12-4 and TRBJ2-1; D may be TRBD1 (5 bases). The germline V and J ends were trimmed by 8 bases and 6 bases, with 17 bases remaining between them. The CDR3 loop spans 14 amino acids. CDR3 sequence (DNA): TGTGCCAGCGGGCTTGGGGCATTACGCAATGAGCAGTTCTTC. Its translation: CASGLGALRNEQFF.

The DNA for the CDR3 is TGTGCCAGCAGACCAGGGTCTAGCGGCTCCTACGAGCAGTACTTC. Amino acids: CASRPGSSGSYEQYF. This chain links TRBV28 with TRBJ2-7, with 7 nucleotides matching TRBD2. V lost 6 bases, J lost 0 bases, and 8 bases stayed unmatched. This CDR3 is 15 amino acids long. Germline V gives CDR1 MDHEN, CDR2 SYDVKM.

The chain employs TRBV4-1 and TRBJ2-7; 10 bases line up with TRBD1. The CDR3 spans 15 residues. The V gene end was trimmed by 1 base and the J gene end by 2 bases; junction bases not matched to a gene: 2. Germline CDR1 MGHRA, CDR2 YSYEKL. Here the CDR3 DNA reads TGCGCCAGCAGCCAAGCGGGACAGGGGACCTACGAGCAGTACTTC. Protein: CASSQAGQGTYEQYF.

This rearrangement joins TRBV6-1 to TRBJ1-6; 7 bases are shared with TRBD1. Germline values: CDR1 MNHNS, CDR2 SASEGT. This CDR3 region has 15 residues. J gave up 10 bases and V 0 bases, and 6 bases lay outside the gene matches. The CDR3 sequence is CASSEATGRRSPLHF. CDR3 sequence (DNA): TGTGCCAGCAGTGAAGCGACAGGGAGGCGGTCACCCCTCCACTTT.

This clonotype was picked up a small number of times. J is TRBJ2-3 and V is TRBV12-3 or TRBV12-4; D uncertain. CDR3 length: 12 amino acids. V lost 7 bases, J lost 8 bases, and 13 bases lay in between. CDR3 sequence reads: CASTLGQSTQYF. The CDR3 coding sequence is TGTGCCAGCACCCTAGGTCAGTCTACGCAGTATTTT.

The rearrangement joins TRBV15 to TRBJ2-1, with 9 positions matching TRBD2. J was trimmed by 9 bases and V by 0 bases; bases with no gene match: 6. CDR1 and CDR2 from the germline V gene are LNHNV and YYDKDF (reference sequence). The CDR3 has 15 residues. The CDR3 protein is CATSRDRGTSSEQFF. The CDR3 nucleotides read TGTGCCACCAGCAGAGATAGAGGGACTAGCTCTGAGCAGTTCTTC.

This clonotype was seen a handful of times. The chain has TRBV9 and TRBJ2-3; D not resolved. This CDR3 contains 13 residues. CDR1 SGDLS and CDR2 YYNGEE come from the germline V gene. The ends were cut back, 4 bases at V and 2 bases at J, with 8 bases in the middle. The CDR3 is CASSSRHTDTQYF. The CDR3 DNA reads TGTGCCAGCAGCTCAAGACACACAGATACGCAGTATTTT.

This chain uses TRBV27 with TRBJ2-4, with D unclear. Trimming cost V 4 bases and J 0 bases, with 7 bases left between them. The CDR3 contains 14 residues. Per germline, CDR1 MNHEY and CDR2 SMNVEV (reference sequence). In DNA, the CDR3 is TGTGCCAGCAGTTCCGCACTAGCCAAAAACATTCAGTACTTC. Its protein product is CASSSALAKNIQYF.

The chain uses TRBV24-1 and TRBJ2-1; TRBD2 aligns across 11 bases. V lost 4 bases and J lost 7; bases outside the gene matches: 11. This CDR3 region has 17 residues. CDR1 and CDR2 (germline): KGHDR, SFDVKD. CDR3 in DNA: TGTGCCACCAGTGACCCTACCCTAGCGGGAGGAGTGAATGAGCAGTTCTTC. Its protein is CATSDPTLAGGVNEQFF.

This clonotype occurred a few times. V and J are TRBV20-1 and TRBJ2-1; TRBD2 agrees at 14 bases. There are 18 residues in the CDR3. After removal of 6 bases from V and 6 bases from J, the junction contained 16 bases not matched to a gene. Germline CDR1 DFQATT, CDR2 SNEGSKA (reference sequence). CDR3 sequence (DNA): TGCAGTGCCCCCCTGGACCCGACTAGCGGGAGGGTAGGCAATGAGCAGTTCTTC. Translating gives CSAPLDPTSGRVGNEQFF.

The rearrangement joins TRBV28 to TRBJ1-5; TRBD1 aligns across 7 bases. Trimming cost V 4 bases and J 15 bases; bases outside gene matches: 9. Germline lookup yields CDR1 MDHEN and CDR2 SYDVKM. The CDR3 has 12 amino acids. The CDR3: CASSSGQASRHF. The CDR3 nucleotides read TGTGCCAGCAGTTCTGGACAGGCTTCGCGGCATTTT.

This clonotype was seen more than once but under ten times. The chain employs TRBV6-5 and TRBJ1-2; D call uncertain. This CDR3 contains 14 residues. Between the trimmed V and J ends, which lost 2 bases and 2 bases, there was a span of 9 bases. Per germline, CDR1 MNHEY and CDR2 SVGAGI. In nucleotides, the CDR3 is TGTGCCAGCAGTTACGCTCCAACAAACTATGGCTACACCTTC. Residues: CASSYAPTNYGYTF.

The table lists this clonotype with many counts. The chain uses TRBV6-5 and TRBJ2-7; 8 bases align to TRBD2. J gave up 5 bases and V 4 bases, and 7 bases lay outside the gene matches. The germline gives CDR1 MNHEY, CDR2 SVGAGI. This CDR3 is built from 14 residues. Here the CDR3 reads CASSFPGLEHEQYF. The DNA for the CDR3 is TGTGCCAGCAGTTTCCCGGGACTAGAACACGAGCAGTACTTC.

The table lists this clonotype with many counts. This chain uses TRBV25-1 with TRBJ2-1, with D possibly called TRBD1 or TRBD2 (6 bases each). Per germline, CDR1 MGHDK and CDR2 SYGVNS. The CDR3 covers 18 residues. V lost 2 bases, J lost 5 bases, and 22 bases lay in between. CDR3: CASSETHSGGGGNNEQFF. DNA of the CDR3: TGTGCCAGCAGTGAAACACATTCCGGGGGCGGAGGGAACAATGAGCAGTTCTTC.

The V gene is TRBV20-1, the J gene TRBJ2-1; 9 bases are a match to TRBD2. Trimming at V came to 0 bases and at J to 0 bases, leaving 3 bases not matched to a gene. Germline V lookup: CDR1 DFQATT, CDR2 SNEGSKA (reference sequence). The CDR3 runs to 16 residues. The CDR3 reads CSARDISGSSYNEQFF. The CDR3 DNA is TGCAGTGCTAGAGATATTAGCGGGAGCTCCTACAATGAGCAGTTCTTC.

The sample holds one count of this clonotype. The junction departs from the called germline gene at one end, perhaps through a read error. The chain uses TRBV4-2 and TRBJ2-7, with TRBD1 matching over 7 bases. The CDR3 covers 14 residues. CDR1 is LGHNA and CDR2 is YNFKEQ in the germline V gene. DNA for the CDR3: TGTGCTAGCAGCCAAAGACAGGGATCGGACGAGCAGTACTTC. Translating gives CASSQRQGSDEQYF.

This clonotype was found many times. V usage is TRBV20-1 and J usage is TRBJ1-1; tentatively, D is TRBD1 (5 bases). The V end lost 6 bases, the J end lost 1 base, and 12 bases lay between the germline ends. Germline CDR1 reads DFQATT; CDR2 reads SNEGSKA (reference sequence). The CDR3 loop spans 13 amino acids. CDR3 coding DNA: TGCAGTGCAATTAAGGGGAGGAACACTGAAGCTTTCTTT. Encoded protein: CSAIKGRNTEAFF.

The chain carries TRBV20-1 and TRBJ2-1; a possible D gene is TRBD2 (5 bases). This CDR3 comprises 16 residues. Looked up from germline, CDR1 is DFQATT and CDR2 is SNEGSKA (reference sequence). The V end was cut by 1 base, the J end by 4 bases, with 17 bases between. In DNA, the CDR3 is TGCAGTGCTAGAGTCACGGGGTCACGGGCGTACAATGAGCAGTTCTTC. Translating gives CSARVTGSRAYNEQFF.

In this sample, this clonotype turned up many times. This chain connects TRBV29-1 to TRBJ2-1, with 11 bases aligning to TRBD2. The CDR3 spans 12 residues. From germline, CDR1 is SQVTM and CDR2 ANQGSEA. V lost 6 bases and J lost 8; bases outside the gene matches: 3. This CDR3 reads CSVVAGGYEQFF. The CDR3 DNA is TGCAGCGTGGTAGCGGGAGGGTATGAGCAGTTCTTC.

The chain uses TRBV7-2 and TRBJ2-3, with 7 bases that match TRBD2. J was trimmed by 2 bases and V by 3 bases; bases with no gene match: 2. Germline V gene sequence: CDR1 SGHTA, CDR2 FQGNSA. The CDR3 sequence is 14 residues long. The CDR3 region has the DNA TGTGCCAGCAGCTTTGGGGACTACACAGATACGCAGTATTTT. It yields the protein CASSFGDYTDTQYF.

This clonotype was observed many times. The chain combines TRBV15 with TRBJ2-2; 7 nucleotides align to TRBD1. The germline gives CDR1 LNHNV, CDR2 YYDKDF (reference sequence). There are 15 residues in the CDR3. The V and J ends lost 2 bases and 7 bases, in that order; junction bases with no gene match: 7. CDR3 coding DNA: TGTGCCACCAGCAGAACAGGGGCGTTCGTCGGGGAGCTGTTTTTT. Its protein is CATSRTGAFVGELFF.

This clonotype was seen a few times. This chain uses TRBV28 with TRBJ2-1; D is perhaps TRBD2 (5 bases). Germline V gives CDR1 MDHEN, CDR2 SYDVKM. V was shortened by 6 bases and J by 9 bases, with 12 bases between the two germline ends. The CDR3 spans 12 residues. Written as DNA, the CDR3 is TGTGCCAGCAGCCTCATAGCGATTGAGCAGTTCTTC. Translated: CASSLIAIEQFF.

The chain recombines TRBV20-1 with TRBJ2-7, with TRBD2 matching over 7 bases. The CDR3 has 14 amino acids. J was trimmed by 6 bases and V by 5 bases; bases with no gene match: 13. Per the germline V gene, CDR1 is DFQATT and CDR2 is SNEGSKA (reference sequence). CDR3 DNA sequence: TGCAGTGCTTCCCCGAGCGGGATTATGGTCGAGCAGTACTTC. Amino acids: CSASPSGIMVEQYF.

This chain links TRBV11-2 with TRBJ2-4; D perhaps matches TRBD1 (6 bases). The CDR3 extends over 12 amino acids. The V gene lost 3 bases and the J gene lost 10 bases, with 10 bases spanning the gap. CDR1 is SGHAT and CDR2 is FQNNGV in the germline V gene. DNA of the CDR3: TGTGCCAGCAGCTTCCGGACAGATATTCAGTACTTC. As protein: CASSFRTDIQYF.

The table lists this clonotype with many counts. The genes are TRBV6-5 and TRBJ1-6; the match to TRBD1 covers 7 bases. The trim removed 2 bases at V and 8 bases at J, leaving 6 bases unmatched. Germline-derived CDR1 and CDR2 are MNHEY and SVGAGI. This CDR3 has 15 residues. The CDR3 DNA reads TGTGCCAGCAGTTACCGCCGACAGGGAGATTCACCCCTCCACTTT. Its translation is CASSYRRQGDSPLHF.

J is TRBJ2-5 and V is TRBV5-1; D may match TRBD1 or TRBD2 (7 bases each). V was shortened by 7 bases and J by 4 bases, with 17 bases between the two germline ends. This CDR3 is built from 14 residues. The germline V gene encodes CDR1 SGHRS and CDR2 YFSETQ. CDR3 nucleotide sequence: TGCGCCAGCGGGAGGGACAGTGTGGGAGAGACCCAGTACTTC. Amino acid sequence: CASGRDSVGETQYF.

The table lists this clonotype with a few counts. The CDR3 is CASSQEIRGVFSYEQYF. The CDR3 nucleotides read TGTGCCAGCAGCCAAGAAATCCGAGGGGTTTTCAGCTACGAGCAGTACTTC. The chain recombines TRBV3-1 with TRBJ2-7; either TRBD1 or TRBD2 may supply D (5 bases each). CDR3 length: 17 amino acids. V dropped 0 bases and J dropped 3 bases, with 18 bases sitting between them. Germline V gene data show CDR1 as LGHDT and CDR2 as YNNKEL (reference sequence).

This clonotype was found a few times. V usage is TRBV28 and J usage is TRBJ2-1, with D possibly TRBD2 on 6 matching bases. Germline CDR1 MDHEN, CDR2 SYDVKM. V shed 8 bases and J shed 9 bases, with 20 bases lying between them. The CDR3 is made up of 14 amino acids. CDR3 in DNA: TGTGCCAGCCGTGCCGCTCGGGCGGGAAGTGAGCAGTTCTTC. This codes for CASRAARAGSEQFF.

This clonotype was seen more than once but under ten times. The CDR3 here is CASSTPSGSYNEQFF. In DNA, the CDR3 is TGCGCCAGCAGCACACCTAGCGGGAGTTACAATGAGCAGTTCTTC. V gene TRBV5-1 combines with J gene TRBJ2-1; 10 bases are a match to TRBD2. The CDR3 spans 15 residues. J was trimmed by 4 bases and V by 4 bases; bases with no gene match: 5. CDR1 and CDR2 from the germline V gene are SGHRS and YFSETQ.